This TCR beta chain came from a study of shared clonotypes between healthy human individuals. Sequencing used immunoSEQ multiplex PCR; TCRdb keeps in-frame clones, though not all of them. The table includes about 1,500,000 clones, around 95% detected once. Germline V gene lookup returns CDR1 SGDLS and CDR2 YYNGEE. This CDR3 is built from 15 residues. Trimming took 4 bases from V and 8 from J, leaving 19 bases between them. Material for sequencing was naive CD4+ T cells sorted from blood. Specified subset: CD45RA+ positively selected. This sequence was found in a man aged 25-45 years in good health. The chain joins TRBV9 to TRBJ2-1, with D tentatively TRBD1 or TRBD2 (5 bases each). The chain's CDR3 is CASSHRDPTSDEQFF. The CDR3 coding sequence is TGTGCCAGCAGCCACCGGGACCCAACTTCCGATGAGCAGTTCTTC. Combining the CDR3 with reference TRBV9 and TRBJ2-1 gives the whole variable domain DSGVTQTPKHLITATGQRVTLRCSPRSGDLSVYWYQQSLDQGLQFLIQYYNGEERAKGNILERFSAQQFPDLHSELNLSSLELGDSALYFCASSHRDPTSDEQFFGPGTRLTVL.